The subject of this entry is one T cell receptor beta chain. CDR1 and CDR2 from the germline V gene are DFQATT and SNEGSKA (reference sequence). Trimming removed 1 base from V and 3 bases from J, with 10 bases in between. CDR3 size: 13 residues. A single record per CDR3 protein comes from TCRdb applying MiXCR to the RT-PCR reads. The sample includes hundreds of thousands of distinct CDR3 sequences, approximately 11% of them seen just once. The entry originates in a study of response to subunit inactivated influenza vaccine. These data were also filed under a second study, of T cells expressing NK-cell markers. From that report: TCR beta libraries carry UMIs added by 5'RACE template switching. Where a few donors were concerned, these clonotypes also led the CD3+CD56-NKG2C+ fraction.

This TCR was recovered from a man in his fifties who received an inactivated influenza vaccine. This chain uses TRBV20-1 with TRBJ2-7; D is uncertain. The sequences come from PBMCs from blood, collected on the day of vaccination. This CDR3 is CSARGYSSYEQYF. The DNA for the CDR3 is TGCAGTGCTAGAGGGTATTCGAGCTACGAGCAGTACTTC.